The 13 T cell receptor beta chains listed next were all sequenced from one sample in a study of T cells after yellow fever vaccination. TCRdb itself ran the 5' RACE reads through MiXCR, one entry per CDR3 protein. The sample yields 200,000 to 250,000 distinct CDR3 sequences, about 3% seen once. Sequenced here: CD4+ T cells sorted from PBMCs, sampled 10 days after the yellow fever booster vaccination. Receptor source: a man between 18 and 35 years old who received the YFV17D yellow fever vaccine.

The V and J genes are TRBV12-3 or TRBV12-4 and TRBJ2-7; tentatively, D is TRBD2 (7 bases). The V gene lost 3 bases and the J gene lost 7 bases, with 19 bases spanning the gap. There are 15 residues in the CDR3. The DNA for the CDR3 is TGTGCCAGCAGTTTCGGCCAGGGAGGGGGTAAAGAGCAGTACGTC. This sequence encodes CASSFGQGGGKEQYV.

This clonotype was picked up many times. V usage is TRBV7-9 and J usage is TRBJ1-2; D is ambiguous. V dropped 0 bases and J dropped 4 bases, with 9 bases sitting between them. From germline, CDR1 is SEHNR and CDR2 FQNEAQ (reference sequence). CDR3 length: 14 amino acids. The CDR3 nucleotides read TGTGCCAGCAGCTTAGCTGGGCTCAGCTATGGCTACACCTTC. It specifies CASSLAGLSYGYTF.

This clonotype was detected ten times or more. This chain connects TRBV7-9 to TRBJ2-7; the D is unclear. This CDR3 has 14 amino acids. Germline V CDR1 and CDR2: SEHNR, FQNEAQ (reference sequence). The V gene lost 2 bases and the J gene lost 0 bases, with 8 bases spanning the gap. CDR3 amino acids: CASSLQSSSYEQYF. Here the CDR3 DNA reads TGTGCCAGCAGCTTACAGAGTAGCTCCTACGAGCAGTACTTC.

The V call is TRBV5-1, the J call TRBJ2-5; no reliable D call. This CDR3 is 13 amino acids long. Trimming shortened V by 3 bases and J by 4 bases, and 10 bases separated the two germline ends. Germline V gene data show CDR1 as SGHRS and CDR2 as YFSETQ. In nucleotides, the CDR3 is TGCGCCAGCAGCTCGGAAAGCAGAGAGACCCAGTACTTC. Amino acid sequence: CASSSESRETQYF.

This clonotype was picked up a small number of times. V is TRBV19 and J is TRBJ1-5, with D perhaps TRBD1 (5 bases). The V and J ends lost 3 bases and 6 bases respectively, with 15 bases between them. Germline CDR1 reads LNHDA; CDR2 reads SQIVND (reference sequence). CDR3 length equals 15 residues. CDR3 loop: CASSISPIGGQPQHF. CDR3 nucleotide sequence: TGTGCCAGTAGTATTAGCCCAATCGGGGGTCAGCCCCAGCATTTT.

This clonotype was seen at least ten times. V is TRBV25-1 and J is TRBJ1-4; TRBD1 aligns across 8 bases. V gave up 3 bases and J gave up 1 base; unmatched junction bases: 10. The CDR3 is 18 amino acids. Germline V gene lookup returns CDR1 MGHDK and CDR2 SYGVNS. This chain's CDR3 is CASSDPQGGYGTNEKLFF. In nucleotides, the CDR3 is TGTGCCAGCAGTGACCCACAGGGGGGATACGGAACTAATGAAAAACTGTTTTTT. The full variable domain, in which reference TRBV25-1 and TRBJ1-4 provide the parts outside the CDR3, is EADIYQTPRYLVIGTGKKITLECSQTMGHDKMYWYQQDPGMELHLIHYSYGVNSTEKGDLSSESTVSRIRTEHFPLTLESARPSHTSQYLCASSDPQGGYGTNEKLFFGSGTQLSVL.

As concerns this clonotype: A much more abundant neighbour one base away suggests this may be a read error. The chain couples TRBV5-1 to TRBJ2-1; unclear D gene. Trimming left V 5 bases short and J 9 bases short, with 15 bases between. This CDR3 has 13 residues. From germline, CDR1 is SGHRS and CDR2 YFSETQ. As DNA, the CDR3 is TGCGCCAGCAGGAAAACCGAAATGACTGAGCAGTTCTTC. This encodes CASRKTEMTEQFF.

In this sample, this clonotype turned up many times. The V and J genes are TRBV5-1 and TRBJ2-5; 11 nucleotides match TRBD1. This CDR3 contains 15 residues. Germline lookup yields CDR1 SGHRS and CDR2 YFSETQ. The V segment lost 4 bases and the J segment 4 bases; nucleotides outside the gene matches: 6. The CDR3 protein is CASSDAGTGGETQYF. The DNA of the CDR3 is TGCGCCAGCAGCGATGCCGGGACAGGGGGAGAGACCCAGTACTTC.

This clonotype was counted between two and nine times. The chain recombines TRBV7-2 with TRBJ1-1; maybe TRBD1 (6 bases). The CDR3 spans 14 residues. From germline, CDR1 is SGHTA and CDR2 FQGNSA. With 7 bases removed from V and 4 bases from J, the gap between germline ends came to 16 bases. The CDR3 reads CASNNREGGTEAFF. In DNA form, the CDR3 reads TGTGCCAGCAATAACAGGGAAGGCGGCACTGAAGCTTTCTTT.

This clonotype has more than one count but fewer than ten. This chain joins TRBV12-3 or TRBV12-4 and TRBJ2-2; perhaps D is TRBD1 or TRBD2 (6 bases each). This CDR3 has 15 amino acids. The V gene lost 6 bases and the J gene lost 2 bases, with 13 bases spanning the gap. DNA for the CDR3: TGTGCCAGCAGCCACCGGGGGCCAAACACCGGGGAGCTGTTTTTT. This translates into CASSHRGPNTGELFF.

This clonotype showed up many times. V gene TRBV4-2 combines with J gene TRBJ2-3; D tentatively reads TRBD1 or TRBD2 (5 bases each). The CDR3 length is 14 residues. CDR1 LGHNA and CDR2 YNFKEQ come from the germline V gene. Trimming left V 4 bases short and J 4 bases short, with 12 bases between. The CDR3 sequence is CASSPQTGPDTQYF. The CDR3 coding sequence is TGTGCCAGCAGCCCCCAGACGGGGCCAGATACGCAGTATTTT.

The table lists this clonotype with a few counts. The chain joins TRBV12-3 or TRBV12-4 to TRBJ2-1, with TRBD2 identical over 13 bases. The CDR3 runs to 18 residues. With 4 bases clipped from V and 0 bases from J, the junction kept 6 bases outside the gene matches. The CDR3 nucleotides read TGTGCCAGCAGTTGGACTAGCGGGGGCCTTAGCTCCTACAATGAGCAGTTCTTC. It yields the protein CASSWTSGGLSSYNEQFF.

This clonotype was seen many times. The V and J genes are TRBV3-1 and TRBJ1-6; D is perhaps TRBD1 (5 bases). The CDR3 covers 14 residues. V gave up 4 bases and J gave up 5 bases, with 9 bases separating them. Germline V lookup: CDR1 LGHDT, CDR2 YNNKEL (reference sequence). The CDR3 DNA is TGTGCCAGCAGCCTCGGACATGATAATTCACCCCTCCACTTT. Its translation: CASSLGHDNSPLHF.